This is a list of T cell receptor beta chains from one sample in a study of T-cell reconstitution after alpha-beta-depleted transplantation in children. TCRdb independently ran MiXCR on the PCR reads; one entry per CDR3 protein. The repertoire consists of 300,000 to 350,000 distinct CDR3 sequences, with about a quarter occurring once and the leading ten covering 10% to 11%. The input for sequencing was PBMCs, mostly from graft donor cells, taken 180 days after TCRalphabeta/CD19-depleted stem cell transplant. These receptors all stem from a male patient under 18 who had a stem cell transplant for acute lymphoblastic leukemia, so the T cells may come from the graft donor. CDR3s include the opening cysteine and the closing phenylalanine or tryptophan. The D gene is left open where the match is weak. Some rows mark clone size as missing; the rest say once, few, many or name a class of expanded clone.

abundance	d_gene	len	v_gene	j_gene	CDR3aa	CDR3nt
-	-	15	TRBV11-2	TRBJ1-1	CASSPRGGRNTEAFF	TGTGCCAGCAGCCCGAGGGGGGGTCGGAACACTGAAGCTTTCTTT
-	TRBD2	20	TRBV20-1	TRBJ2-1	CSASLLGTSGRAFLKPEQFF	TGCAGTGCTAGTTTGTTAGGGACTAGCGGGAGGGCCTTTTTAAAACCCGAGCAGTTCTTC
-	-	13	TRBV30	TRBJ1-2	CAWSVDRDYGYTF	TGTGCCTGGAGTGTAGACCGGGACTATGGCTACACCTTC
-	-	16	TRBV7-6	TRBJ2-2	CASSRLLGENTGELFF	TGTGCCAGCAGCCGACTACTCGGAGAGAACACCGGGGAGCTGTTTTTT
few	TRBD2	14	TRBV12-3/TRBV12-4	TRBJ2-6	CASERGPGANVLTF	TGTGCCAGCGAGCGGGGGCCTGGGGCCAACGTCCTGACTTTC
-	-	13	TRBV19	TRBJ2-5	CASSIWGEETQYF	TGTGCCAGTAGTATCTGGGGAGAAGAGACCCAGTACTTC
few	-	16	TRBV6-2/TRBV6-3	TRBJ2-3	CASSYGTSSGTDTQYF	TGTGCCAGCAGTTACGGGACTTCTTCCGGCACAGATACGCAGTATTTT
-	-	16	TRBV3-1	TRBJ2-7	CASSEGGMGSAYEQYF	TGTGCCAGCAGTGAAGGAGGAATGGGTAGCGCCTACGAGCAGTACTTC
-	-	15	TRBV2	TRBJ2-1	CASSEREAVYNEQFF	TGTGCCAGCAGTGAACGCGAGGCGGTCTACAATGAGCAGTTCTTC
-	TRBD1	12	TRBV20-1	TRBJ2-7	CSASTGFHEQYF	TGCAGTGCTTCGACAGGGTTCCACGAGCAGTACTTC
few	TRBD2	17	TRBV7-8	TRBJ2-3	CASSLISGGLLGDTQYF	TGTGCCAGCAGCTTAATTAGCGGGGGTCTTTTAGGAGATACGCAGTATTTT
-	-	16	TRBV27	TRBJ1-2	CASSSSVYNRDSGYTF	TGTGCCAGCAGTTCGTCCGTTTATAATCGGGACTCGGGCTACACCTTC
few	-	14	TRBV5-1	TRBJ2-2	CASTRDRNPGELFF	TGCGCCAGCACCCGGGACCGCAATCCGGGGGAGCTGTTTTTT